The next 10 T cell receptor beta chains were all read from a single sample in a study of CD8 T cells in Susac syndrome. After extraction with the RNeasy kit, about 0.45 to 1 ug of the RNA was reverse transcribed using random hexamers. From the immunoSEQ multiplex PCR reads, TCRdb called clonotypes with MiXCR, one entry per CDR3 protein. The sample has about 430,000 distinct CDR3 sequences, approximately 89% seen once. The sequencing input was CD8+ T cells from PBMCs. Receptor source: a human donor with multiple sclerosis.

A single count supports this clonotype. The chain is built from TRBV6-5 and TRBJ1-5, with 10 bases that match TRBD1. CDR3 length: 18 residues. J was trimmed by 6 bases and V by 0 bases; bases with no gene match: 11. Germline V gene sequence: CDR1 MNHEY, CDR2 SVGAGI. CDR3 in amino acids: CASSYSRQGAVRTQPQHF. CDR3 bases: TGTGCCAGCAGTTACTCACGACAGGGGGCGGTTAGAACTCAGCCCCAGCATTTT.

The J gene is TRBJ1-1, the V gene TRBV6-5; 8 nucleotides agree with TRBD1. Germline assignment: CDR1 MNHEY and CDR2 SVGAGI. CDR3 length equals 14 residues. With V trimmed by 2 bases and J by 5 bases, 4 bases remained unmatched. Here the CDR3 DNA reads TGTGCCAGCAGTTACGGCAGGGGGCAGACTGAAGCTTTCTTT. This encodes CASSYGRGQTEAFF.

The chain combines TRBV6-1 with TRBJ2-5; no clear D gene. This CDR3 has 17 residues. Germline CDR1 reads MNHNS; CDR2 reads SASEGT. V was trimmed by 6 bases and J by 1 base, leaving 21 bases between them. CDR3 sequence (DNA): TGTGCCAGCAGCCCTTCGAATCTCAGATACCTCCAAGAGACCCAGTACTTC. Its translation is CASSPSNLRYLQETQYF.

The sample holds a few counts of this clonotype. The CDR3: CASSQYRGYEQYF. The CDR3 DNA follows: TGTGCCAGCAGCCAATATAGAGGGTACGAGCAGTACTTC. The rearrangement uses TRBV3-1 and TRBJ2-7; D is perhaps TRBD2 (5 bases). The CDR3 is 13 amino acids. V lost 2 bases and J lost 4, with 9 bases in between. Germline V CDR1 and CDR2: LGHDT, YNNKEL (reference sequence).

This chain links TRBV4-1 with TRBJ2-5; D is undetermined. CDR1 and CDR2 (germline): MGHRA, YSYEKL. V dropped 0 bases and J dropped 3 bases, with 8 bases sitting between them. This CDR3 contains 14 residues. In DNA, the CDR3 is TGCGCCAGCAGCCAAGACCCCGACAAAGAGACCCAGTACTTC. Amino acids: CASSQDPDKETQYF.

This chain joins TRBV27 and TRBJ1-6; 9 nucleotides align to TRBD1. This CDR3 is built from 19 residues. Losses at the gene ends were 0 bases for V and 1 base for J; bases not matched to a gene: 7. The germline V gene encodes CDR1 MNHEY and CDR2 SMNVEV (reference sequence). CDR3 loop: CASSLSGQGGRSYNSPLHF. CDR3 coding DNA: TGTGCCAGCAGTTTATCGGGACAGGGTGGGAGGTCCTATAATTCACCCCTCCACTTT.

The count of this clonotype is one. V is TRBV14 and J is TRBJ1-1; D is uncertain. Germline CDR1 reads SGHDN; CDR2 reads FVKESK. Trimming pared 6 bases from V and 5 bases from J, leaving 16 bases between. The CDR3 is made up of 14 amino acids. CDR3 residues: CASRAVAGETEAFF. Here the CDR3 DNA reads TGTGCCAGCAGAGCGGTGGCAGGAGAGACTGAAGCTTTCTTT.

This chain joins TRBV30 and TRBJ1-5, with D hard to call. Trimming cost V 4 bases and J 4 bases, with 8 bases left between them. CDR1 and CDR2 from the germline V gene are GTSNPN and SVGIG (reference sequence). The CDR3 totals 12 residues. CDR3 amino acids: CAWNPGNQPQHF. Here the CDR3 DNA reads TGTGCCTGGAATCCGGGTAATCAGCCCCAGCATTTT.

This clonotype is a singleton in its sample. The CDR3 region has the DNA TGCGCCAGCAGCCTGGGGCCCTCAAAGGACCTCGGGGAGCTGTTTTTT. Protein sequence: CASSLGPSKDLGELFF. The chain has TRBV5-1 and TRBJ2-2; tentatively, D is TRBD1 (5 bases). V was pared by 4 bases and J by 7 bases, with 20 bases between. There are 16 residues in the CDR3. The V gene's germline CDR1 is SGHRS and CDR2 YFSETQ.

This chain links TRBV20-1 with TRBJ2-3, with 9 bases aligning to TRBD1. V was clipped by 3 bases and J by 6 bases; unmatched bases: 4. CDR3 length equals 13 residues. Germline assignment: CDR1 DFQATT and CDR2 SNEGSKA (reference sequence). CDR3 nucleotide sequence: TGCAGTGCTAGTGGACAGGGGTCGGATACGCAGTATTTT. Translation: CSASGQGSDTQYF.